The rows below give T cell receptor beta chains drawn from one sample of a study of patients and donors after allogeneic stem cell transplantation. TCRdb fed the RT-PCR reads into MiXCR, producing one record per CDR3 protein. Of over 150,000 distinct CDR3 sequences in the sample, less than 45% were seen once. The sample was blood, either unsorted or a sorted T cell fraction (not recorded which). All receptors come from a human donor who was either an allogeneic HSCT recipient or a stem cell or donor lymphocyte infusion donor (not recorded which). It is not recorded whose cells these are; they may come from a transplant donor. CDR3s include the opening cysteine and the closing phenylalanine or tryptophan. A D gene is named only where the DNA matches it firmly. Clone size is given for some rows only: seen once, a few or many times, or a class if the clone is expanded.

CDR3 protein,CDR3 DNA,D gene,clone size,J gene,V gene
CASSSPQAGVSYNEQFF,TGTGCCAGCAGCTCCCCCCAGGCGGGAGTGTCCTACAATGAGCAGTTCTTC,TRBD2,-,TRBJ2-1,TRBV7-9
CASSQDRGRQGGYTF,TGCGCCAGCAGCCAAGACAGGGGGCGGCAGGGTGGCTACACCTTC,TRBD1,-,TRBJ1-2,TRBV4-3
CASRPSSYNEQFF,TGCGCCAGCCGGCCAAGCTCCTACAATGAGCAGTTCTTC,-,-,TRBJ2-1,TRBV23-1
CASTWGGNSYEQYF,TGTGCCAGCACCTGGGGAGGCAACTCCTACGAGCAGTACTTC,-,-,TRBJ2-7,TRBV6-1
CSATVGDYNEQFF,TGCAGTGCCACCGTGGGGGATTACAATGAGCAGTTCTTC,-,-,TRBJ2-1,TRBV20-1
CASSPWRGPGNNEQFF,TGTGCCAGCAGCCCTTGGCGGGGGCCCGGAAACAATGAGCAGTTCTTC,-,-,TRBJ2-1,TRBV27
CASSLGPSGTDEQYF,TGTGCTAGCAGCTTAGGGCCTAGCGGGACGGACGAGCAGTACTTC,TRBD2,-,TRBJ2-7,TRBV7-7
CAIGNGLNTEAFF,TGTGCCATCGGAAACGGGTTGAACACTGAAGCTTTCTTT,-,few,TRBJ1-1,TRBV10-3
CAIRTGAEEKLFF,TGTGCCATCAGGACAGGGGCGGAGGAAAAACTGTTTTTT,TRBD1,-,TRBJ1-4,TRBV10-3
CASSAGHRLSGNTIYF,TGCGCCAGCAGCGCCGGACACAGGCTCTCTGGAAACACCATATATTTT,-,few,TRBJ1-3,TRBV5-1
CASRGPGRKNGNSPLHF,TGTGCCAGCAGGGGGCCGGGGCGGAAGAATGGTAATTCACCCCTCCACTTT,-,-,TRBJ1-6,TRBV6-4
CASSTGTAFTEAFF,TGTGCCAGCAGTACCGGGACAGCATTCACTGAAGCTTTCTTT,TRBD1,few,TRBJ1-1,TRBV9
CASSLRSGTDTQYF,TGCGCCAGCAGCTTGCGTAGCGGCACAGATACGCAGTATTTT,-,few,TRBJ2-3,TRBV5-1
CASSLGGVVWATNTEAFF,TGTGCCAGCAGCTTAGGGGGAGTTGTATGGGCGACGAACACTGAAGCTTTCTTT,-,-,TRBJ1-1,TRBV7-2
CSASNPGGSYGYTF,TGCAGTGCTAGTAATCCGGGGGGATCCTATGGCTACACCTTC,-,few,TRBJ1-2,TRBV20-1
CASSLGDRDTGELFF,TGCGCCAGCAGCTTGGGGGACAGGGACACCGGGGAGCTGTTTTTT,TRBD1,-,TRBJ2-2,TRBV5-1
CASSSPLSGRAAETQYF,TGTGCCAGCAGTTCCCCCCTTAGCGGGAGGGCCGCTGAGACCCAGTACTTC,TRBD2,-,TRBJ2-5,TRBV12-3/TRBV12-4
CASSGHRGQRDNTIYF,TGTGCCAGCAGTGGCCATAGGGGGCAACGGGACAACACCATATATTTT,TRBD1,few,TRBJ1-3,TRBV12-3/TRBV12-4
CASSLGTGAATNEKLFF,TGTGCCAGCAGCTTAGGGACAGGGGCTGCAACTAATGAAAAACTGTTTTTT,TRBD1,few,TRBJ1-4,TRBV5-8
CASSYRGVNTEAFF,TGTGCCAGCAGTTACAGGGGCGTGAACACTGAAGCTTTCTTT,-,-,TRBJ1-1,TRBV6-5
CASSQSYGTANTEAFF,TGTGCCAGCAGCCAATCTTATGGGACAGCCAACACTGAAGCTTTCTTT,TRBD1,-,TRBJ1-1,TRBV5-6
CASSLKTGKGQPQHF,TGTGCCAGCAGCCTTAAAACAGGGAAGGGACAGCCCCAGCATTTT,-,few,TRBJ1-5,TRBV5-5
CSVEDRYTEAFF,TGCAGCGTTGAAGATCGATACACTGAAGCTTTCTTT,-,few,TRBJ1-1,TRBV29-1
CASSSQGYEQYF,TGTGCCAGCAGTTCTCAGGGATACGAGCAGTACTTC,-,-,TRBJ2-7,TRBV12-3/TRBV12-4
CASSLRRGREYNEQFF,TGTGCCAGCAGTTTGAGGCGGGGGAGAGAGTACAATGAGCAGTTCTTC,TRBD2,few,TRBJ2-1,TRBV12-3/TRBV12-4
CASSLGAVNEQFF,TGTGCCAGCAGTTTAGGAGCGGTCAATGAGCAGTTCTTC,-,few,TRBJ2-1,TRBV12-3/TRBV12-4
CASSETGRRGGELFF,TGTGCCAGCAGCGAGACAGGGCGAAGGGGCGGGGAGCTGTTTTTT,TRBD1,few,TRBJ2-2,TRBV25-1
CAISAAEYYGYTF,TGTGCCATCAGTGCAGCAGAATACTATGGCTACACCTTC,-,-,TRBJ1-2,TRBV10-3
CANGKGCPSPYEQYF,TGTGCCAATGGAAAGGGGTGTCCATCCCCCTACGAGCAGTACTTC,-,-,TRBJ2-7,TRBV21-1
CASSLGQARLKTESQYF,TGTGCCAGCAGTTTAGGGCAGGCCCGATTGAAAACCGAATCCCAGTACTTC,-,few,TRBJ2-5,TRBV12-3/TRBV12-4
CASSLDGQPNQPQHF,TGCGCCAGCAGCTTGGATGGACAGCCTAATCAGCCCCAGCATTTT,-,-,TRBJ1-5,TRBV5-1
CASSLPAANYGYTF,TGTGCCAGCAGCTTACCCGCAGCTAACTATGGCTACACCTTC,-,-,TRBJ1-2,TRBV7-9
CASSQEGDRGQPQHF,TGCGCCAGCAGCCAAGAGGGGGACAGGGGTCAGCCCCAGCATTTT,TRBD1,-,TRBJ1-5,TRBV4-1
CSARNPGHSTEAFF,TGCAGTGCTAGGAATCCAGGACATTCCACTGAAGCTTTCTTT,-,-,TRBJ1-1,TRBV20-1
CASSWSGAGEKLFF,TGTGCCAGCAGTTGGTCAGGGGCAGGGGAAAAACTGTTTTTT,-,-,TRBJ1-4,TRBV12-3/TRBV12-4
CASSLSSALHEQYF,TGTGCCAGCAGTTTATCGTCGGCATTGCACGAGCAGTACTTC,-,-,TRBJ2-7,TRBV27
CASSPFLNTEAFF,TGCGCCAGCAGCCCTTTTCTGAACACTGAAGCTTTCTTT,-,many,TRBJ1-1,TRBV5-1
CASEKGGYEQYF,TGTGCCAGCGAAAAAGGAGGATACGAGCAGTACTTC,-,-,TRBJ2-7,TRBV25-1
CASSGLAGGPTGELFF,TGTGCCAGCAGCGGGTTAGCGGGAGGCCCCACCGGGGAGCTGTTTTTT,TRBD2,-,TRBJ2-2,TRBV9
CAWTSAGGDQPQHF,TGTGCCTGGACCTCTGCTGGGGGGGACCAGCCCCAGCATTTT,-,-,TRBJ1-5,TRBV30
CASSFNRGEGGNTIYF,TGTGCCAGCAGCTTCAACCGGGGGGAAGGTGGAAACACCATATATTTT,-,few,TRBJ1-3,TRBV28
CASSPPGTGAYEQYF,TGTGCCAGCTCACCCCCGGGGACAGGGGCCTACGAGCAGTACTTC,TRBD1,-,TRBJ2-7,TRBV18
CASSSGLAVSTDTQYF,TGTGCCAGCAGCTCTGGACTAGCGGTTAGCACAGATACGCAGTATTTT,TRBD2,-,TRBJ2-3,TRBV13
CASSQVETGITYEQYF,TGTGCCAGCAGCCAAGTTGAGACGGGTATAACTTACGAGCAGTACTTC,-,-,TRBJ2-7,TRBV4-2
CASSLGAGGYTDTQYF,TGTGCCAGCAGCTTAGGAGCGGGAGGGTACACAGATACGCAGTATTTT,TRBD2,-,TRBJ2-3,TRBV7-2
CASSPGTGEGGEKLFF,TGTGCCAGCAGCCCCGGGACAGGGGAAGGGGGTGAAAAACTGTTTTTT,TRBD1,-,TRBJ1-4,TRBV2
CASSSGYGEKLFF,TGTGCCAGCAGTTCGGGGTACGGCGAAAAACTGTTTTTT,-,few,TRBJ1-4,TRBV12-3/TRBV12-4
CSVHRGLNTEAFF,TGCAGCGTTCACAGGGGGCTGAACACTGAAGCTTTCTTT,TRBD1,few,TRBJ1-1,TRBV29-1
CASSLGRGRGSPNSPLHF,TGTGCCAGCAGTTTAGGCCGGGGCAGGGGGTCTCCCAATTCACCCCTCCACTTT,TRBD1,-,TRBJ1-6,TRBV12-3/TRBV12-4
CASSILKLGQGVYYGYTF,TGTGCCAGCAGTATTTTAAAGTTGGGGCAGGGAGTATACTATGGCTACACCTTC,-,few,TRBJ1-2,TRBV2
CSVEPNTETQYF,TGCAGCGTTGAACCCAATACGGAGACCCAGTACTTC,-,few,TRBJ2-5,TRBV29-1
CASSQDGPGGLNTEAFF,TGCGCCAGCAGCCAAGATGGGCCAGGGGGCCTGAACACTGAAGCTTTCTTT,TRBD1,-,TRBJ1-1,TRBV4-3
CAISQGEDSNQPQHF,TGTGCCATCAGTCAGGGAGAGGACAGCAATCAGCCCCAGCATTTT,-,-,TRBJ1-5,TRBV10-3
CASGPGTANTEAFF,TGTGCCAGCGGCCCCGGGACGGCGAACACTGAAGCTTTCTTT,-,-,TRBJ1-1,TRBV25-1
CASSQGGSEAFF,TGCGCCAGCAGCCAAGGGGGATCTGAAGCTTTCTTT,-,-,TRBJ1-1,TRBV4-3
CASSFAQRVAEAFF,TGTGCCAGCAGTTTCGCACAACGCGTCGCTGAAGCTTTCTTT,-,few,TRBJ1-1,TRBV12-3/TRBV12-4
CASSQQDSTGYTF,TGTGCCAGCAGCCAACAAGACTCAACCGGCTACACCTTC,-,-,TRBJ1-2,TRBV14